This T cell receptor (beta chain) was identified during a study of T cells in Graves' hyperthyroidism and ophthalmopathy. This clonotype has at least ten counts. Template material for amplifying TCR beta CDR3 regions consisted of RNA transcripts. HTBI primers were employed in a first-round RT-PCR of the TCR CDR3. In TCRdb, the multiplex PCR reads were re-called with MiXCR into one record per CDR3 protein. The sample yields 530,000 or so distinct CDR3 sequences, about 45% seen once. CDR3 length: 15 residues. Trimming removed 3 bases at V and 6 bases at J, with 19 bases between. Germline V CDR1 and CDR2: SGDLS, YYNGEE.

This sequence joins TRBV9 and TRBJ2-7; possible D gene TRBD1, 6 bases. The TCR sequence derives from a woman aged 18-29 years with Graves' hyperthyroidism. Sequencing was carried out using peripheral blood or thyroid tissue (not recorded which). The DNA for the CDR3 is TGTGCCAGCAGCGGAGACCCCACAGGGTTCGCCGAGCAGTACTTC. As protein: CASSGDPTGFAEQYF.